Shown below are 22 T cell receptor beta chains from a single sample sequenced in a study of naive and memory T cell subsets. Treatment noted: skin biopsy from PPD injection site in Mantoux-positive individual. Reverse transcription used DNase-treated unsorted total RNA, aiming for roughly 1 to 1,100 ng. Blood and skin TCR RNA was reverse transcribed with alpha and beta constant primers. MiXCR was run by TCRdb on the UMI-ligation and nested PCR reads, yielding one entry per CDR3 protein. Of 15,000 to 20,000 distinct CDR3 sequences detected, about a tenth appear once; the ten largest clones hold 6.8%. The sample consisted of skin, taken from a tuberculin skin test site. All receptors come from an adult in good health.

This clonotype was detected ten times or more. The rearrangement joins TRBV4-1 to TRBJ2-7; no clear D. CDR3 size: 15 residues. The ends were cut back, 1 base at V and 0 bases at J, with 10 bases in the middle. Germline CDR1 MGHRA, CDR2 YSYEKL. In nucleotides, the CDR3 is TGCGCCAGCAGCCAAGTAGGTCCGAGCTCCTACGAGCAGTACTTC. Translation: CASSQVGPSSYEQYF.

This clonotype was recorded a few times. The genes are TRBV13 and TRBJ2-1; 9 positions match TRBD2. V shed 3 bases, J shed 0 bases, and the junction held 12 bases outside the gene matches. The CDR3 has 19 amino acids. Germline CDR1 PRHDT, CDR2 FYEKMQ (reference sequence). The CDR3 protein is CASSFVLAGVSSSYNEQFF. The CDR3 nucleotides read TGTGCCAGCAGCTTCGTACTAGCGGGCGTCTCGAGCTCCTACAATGAGCAGTTCTTC.

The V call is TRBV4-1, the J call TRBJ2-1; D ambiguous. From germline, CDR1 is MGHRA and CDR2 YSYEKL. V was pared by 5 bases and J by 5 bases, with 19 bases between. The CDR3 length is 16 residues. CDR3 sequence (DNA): TGCGCCAGCAGCTTGACTTCGAGGACCCAAAACAATGAGCAGTTCTTC. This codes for CASSLTSRTQNNEQFF.

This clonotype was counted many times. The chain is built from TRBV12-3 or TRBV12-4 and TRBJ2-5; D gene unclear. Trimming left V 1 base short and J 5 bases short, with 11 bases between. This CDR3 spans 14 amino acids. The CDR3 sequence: CASSLVDGRETQYF. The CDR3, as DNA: TGTGCCAGCAGTTTAGTGGACGGGCGCGAGACCCAGTACTTC.

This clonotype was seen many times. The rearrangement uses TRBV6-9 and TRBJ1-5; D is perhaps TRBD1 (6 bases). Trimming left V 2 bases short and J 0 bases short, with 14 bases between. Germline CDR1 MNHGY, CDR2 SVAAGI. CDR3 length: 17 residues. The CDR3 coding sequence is TGTGCCAGCAGTTATCCCCTTGGACAGCTTAGCAATCAGCCCCAGCATTTT. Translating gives CASSYPLGQLSNQPQHF.

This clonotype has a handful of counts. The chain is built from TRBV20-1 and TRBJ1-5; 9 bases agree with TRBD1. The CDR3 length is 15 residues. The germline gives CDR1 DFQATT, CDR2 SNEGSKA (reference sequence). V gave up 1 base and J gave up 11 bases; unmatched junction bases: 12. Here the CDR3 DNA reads TGCAGTGCTAGAGCGAGACAGGGGGATACGTCAGCCCAGCATTTT. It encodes CSARARQGDTSAQHF.

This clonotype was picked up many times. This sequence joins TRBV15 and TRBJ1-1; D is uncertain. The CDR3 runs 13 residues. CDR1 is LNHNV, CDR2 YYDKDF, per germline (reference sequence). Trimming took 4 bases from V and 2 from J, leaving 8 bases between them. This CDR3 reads CATSTRENTEAFF. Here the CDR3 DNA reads TGTGCCACCAGCACTCGCGAAAACACTGAAGCTTTCTTT.

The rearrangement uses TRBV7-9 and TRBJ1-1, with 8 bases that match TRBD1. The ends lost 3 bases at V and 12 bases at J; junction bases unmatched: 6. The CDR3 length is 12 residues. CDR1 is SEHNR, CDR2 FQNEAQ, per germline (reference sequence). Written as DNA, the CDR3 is TGTGCCAGCAGCTTGAGGACAGGGTCTCCTTTCTTT. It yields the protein CASSLRTGSPFF.

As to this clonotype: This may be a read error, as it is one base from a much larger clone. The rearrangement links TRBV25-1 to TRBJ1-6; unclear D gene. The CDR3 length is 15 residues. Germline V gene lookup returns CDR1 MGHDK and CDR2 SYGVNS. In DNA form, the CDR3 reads TGTGCCAGCAGAAAGACGGGAAACGATAATTCACCCCCCCACTTT. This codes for CASRKTGNDNSPPHF.

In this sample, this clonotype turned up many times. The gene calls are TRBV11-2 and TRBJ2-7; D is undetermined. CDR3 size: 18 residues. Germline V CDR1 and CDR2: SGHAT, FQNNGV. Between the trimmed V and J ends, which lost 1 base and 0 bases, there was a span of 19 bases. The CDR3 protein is CASSLAMGGALSSYEQYF. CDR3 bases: TGTGCCAGCAGCTTAGCTATGGGTGGTGCCCTGAGCTCCTACGAGCAGTACTTC.

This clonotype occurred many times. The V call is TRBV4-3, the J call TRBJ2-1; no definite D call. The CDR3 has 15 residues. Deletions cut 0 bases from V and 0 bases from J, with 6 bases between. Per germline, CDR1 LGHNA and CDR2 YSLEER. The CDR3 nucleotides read TGCGCCAGCAGCCAAGATTGGAGCTCCTACAATGAGCAGTTCTTC. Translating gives CASSQDWSSYNEQFF.

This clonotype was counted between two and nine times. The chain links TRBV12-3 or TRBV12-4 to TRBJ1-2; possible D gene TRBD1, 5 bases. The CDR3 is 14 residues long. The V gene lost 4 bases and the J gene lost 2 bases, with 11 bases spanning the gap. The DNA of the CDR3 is TGTGCCAGCAGTTCGCAAGCAGGGAACTATGGCTACACCTTC. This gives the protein CASSSQAGNYGYTF.

CDR3 coding DNA: TGTGCCAGCAGATTACGGGTAGGGACAGGGGACTCCAACACTGAAGCTTTCTTT. Amino acid sequence: CASRLRVGTGDSNTEAFF. This rearrangement joins TRBV7-3 to TRBJ1-1; 10 nucleotides agree with TRBD1. The V gene end was trimmed by 6 bases and the J gene end by 2 bases; junction bases not matched to a gene: 15. In germline, CDR1 is SGHTA, CDR2 FQGTGA. CDR3 length: 18 amino acids.

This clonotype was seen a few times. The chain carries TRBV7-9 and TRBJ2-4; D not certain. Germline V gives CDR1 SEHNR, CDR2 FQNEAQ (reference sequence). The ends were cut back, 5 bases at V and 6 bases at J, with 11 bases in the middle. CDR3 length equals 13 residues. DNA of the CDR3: TGTGCCAGCAGCGAGTCTACCCCAAACATTCAGTACTTC. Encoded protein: CASSESTPNIQYF.

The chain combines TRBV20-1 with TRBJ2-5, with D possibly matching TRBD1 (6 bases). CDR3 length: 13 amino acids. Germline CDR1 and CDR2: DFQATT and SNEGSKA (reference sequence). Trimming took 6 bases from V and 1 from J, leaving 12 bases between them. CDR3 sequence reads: CSAQRGSQETQYF. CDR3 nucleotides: TGCAGTGCCCAGAGGGGGAGCCAAGAGACCCAGTACTTC.

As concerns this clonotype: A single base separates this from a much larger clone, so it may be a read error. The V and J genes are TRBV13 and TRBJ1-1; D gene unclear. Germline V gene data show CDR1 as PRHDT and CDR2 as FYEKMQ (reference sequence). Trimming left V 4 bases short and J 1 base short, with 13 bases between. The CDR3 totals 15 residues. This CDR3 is CASSSHHGENTEAFF. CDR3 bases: TGTGCCAGCAGCTCACATCACGGAGAGAACACTGAAGCTTTCTTT.

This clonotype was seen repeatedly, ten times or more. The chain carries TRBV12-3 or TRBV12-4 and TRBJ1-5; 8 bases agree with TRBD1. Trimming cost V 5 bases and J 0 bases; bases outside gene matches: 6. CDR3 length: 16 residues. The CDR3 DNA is TGTGCCAGCAGTCGCGACAGGGGAAATAGCAATCAGCCCCAGCATTTT. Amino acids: CASSRDRGNSNQPQHF.

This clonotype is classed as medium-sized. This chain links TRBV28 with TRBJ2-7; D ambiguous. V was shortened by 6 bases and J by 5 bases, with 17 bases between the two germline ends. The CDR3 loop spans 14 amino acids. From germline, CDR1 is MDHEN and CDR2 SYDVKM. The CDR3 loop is CASSVTPFPDEQYF. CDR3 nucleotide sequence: TGTGCCAGCAGCGTGACACCTTTCCCGGACGAGCAGTACTTC.

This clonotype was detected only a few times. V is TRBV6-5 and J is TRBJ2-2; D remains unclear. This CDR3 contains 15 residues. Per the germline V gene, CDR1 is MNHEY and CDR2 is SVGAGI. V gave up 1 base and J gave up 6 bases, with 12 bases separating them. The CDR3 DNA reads TGTGCCAGCAGTTACTTGTGGAGATTCGCCGGGGAGCTGTTTTTT. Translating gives CASSYLWRFAGELFF.

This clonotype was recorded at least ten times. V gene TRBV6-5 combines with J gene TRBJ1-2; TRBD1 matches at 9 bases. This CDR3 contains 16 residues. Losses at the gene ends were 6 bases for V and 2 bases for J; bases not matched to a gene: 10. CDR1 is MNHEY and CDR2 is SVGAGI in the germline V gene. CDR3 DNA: TGTGCCAGCAGCGAGGTTCCGGGACAGGGCAACTATGGCTACACCTTC. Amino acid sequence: CASSEVPGQGNYGYTF.

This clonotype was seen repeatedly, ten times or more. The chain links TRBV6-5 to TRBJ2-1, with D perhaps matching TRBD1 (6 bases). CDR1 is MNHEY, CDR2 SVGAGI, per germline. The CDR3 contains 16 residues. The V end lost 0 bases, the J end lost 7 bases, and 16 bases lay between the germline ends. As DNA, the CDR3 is TGTGCCAGCAGTTACTCGATGGACTCTAGGGGGAATGAGCAGTTCTTC. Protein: CASSYSMDSRGNEQFF.

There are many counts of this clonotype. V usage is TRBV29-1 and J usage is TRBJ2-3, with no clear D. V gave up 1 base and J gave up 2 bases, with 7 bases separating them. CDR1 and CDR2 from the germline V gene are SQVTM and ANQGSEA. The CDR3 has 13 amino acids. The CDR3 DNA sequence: TGCAGCGTTGAAGGCAGTCACACAGATACGCAGTATTTT. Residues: CSVEGSHTDTQYF.